This TCR beta chain was identified in a study of CD8+CD57+ T cells in acquired aplastic anemia. Study findings and constraints: Between patients and controls, CD8+ Simpson's diversity did not vary significantly.

For sequencing, patients were chosen who had shown expansion of CD8+CD57+ cells by flow cytometry. The V segment lost 7 bases and the J segment 6 bases; nucleotides outside the gene matches: 6. The germline gives CDR1 SGHRS, CDR2 YFSETQ. This CDR3 is built from 13 residues. Details on this clonotype: Its antigen is still unknown.

Genomic DNA constituted the template upon which TCR beta VDJ and CDR3 profiling was performed. TCRdb ran MiXCR on the reads and lists one entry per CDR3 protein. This sample has 150,000 to 200,000 distinct CDR3 sequences, with less than 50% found just once. Source material: sorted CD4+, CD8+, or CD8+CD57+ T cells (not recorded which) from PBMCs. The chain has TRBV5-1 and TRBJ2-2; TRBD1 matches 7 bases. The TCR was taken from a human donor with aplastic anemia. CDR3 sequence: CASGYGQAGELFF. CDR3 in DNA: TGCGCCAGCGGCTACGGACAGGCCGGGGAGCTGTTTTTT.